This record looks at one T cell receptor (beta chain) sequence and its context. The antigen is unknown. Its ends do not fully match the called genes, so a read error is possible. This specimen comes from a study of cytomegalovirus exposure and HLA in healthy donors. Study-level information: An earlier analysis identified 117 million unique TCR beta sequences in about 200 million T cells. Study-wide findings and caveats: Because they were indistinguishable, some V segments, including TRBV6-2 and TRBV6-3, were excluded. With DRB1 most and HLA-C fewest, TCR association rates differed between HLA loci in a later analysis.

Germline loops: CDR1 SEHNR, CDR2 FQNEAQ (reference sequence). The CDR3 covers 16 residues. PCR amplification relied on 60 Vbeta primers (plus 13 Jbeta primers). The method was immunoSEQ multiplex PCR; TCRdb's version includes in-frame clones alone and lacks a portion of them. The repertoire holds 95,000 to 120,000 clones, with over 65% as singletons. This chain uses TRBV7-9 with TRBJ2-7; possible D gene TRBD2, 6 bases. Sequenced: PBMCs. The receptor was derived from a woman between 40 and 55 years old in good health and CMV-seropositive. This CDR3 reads CSSSSSITGRNYEQYF. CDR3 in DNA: TGTTCCAGCAGCTCCTCAATTACCGGGAGAAACTACGAGCAGTACTTC.